This T cell receptor beta chain was found in a study of siplizumab effects on memory and regulatory T cells (dated by TCRdb to about 2019). Study-level background: The study looked at the effect of siplizumab, an anti-CD2 antibody, on alloreactive T-cell subsets in allogeneic mixed lymphocyte reactions made from human PBMCs.

Sorted unstimulated T cells, along with proliferating T cells recovered from mixed lymphocyte reactions, underwent TCRbeta CDR3 sequencing. Fresh whole blood from fewer than 11 HLA-typed healthy donors served as the source for isolating PBMCs. Broader findings and caveats from the paper: Siplizumab significantly lowered the cumulative frequency of alloreactive sequences that could be traced to unstimulated CD4+ memory T cells. In reactions with siplizumab, an average of about 75% of mappable alloreactive CD4+ clones were Treg-derived, compared with roughly 26% in control reactions. A naive or memory phenotype could not be assigned to roughly 75-96% of proliferating CD4+ or CD8+ clones. Unstimulated naive T cells appeared more diverse than memory T cells, and naive cells seemed to contribute substantially to the alloresponse. Because sequences at frequencies below about 10^-5 were poorly captured, only a minor fraction of alloreactive clones could be mapped back to unstimulated subsets. Whether proliferating Tregs from siplizumab cultures actually had suppressive function was not functionally confirmed.

About this clone: Its antigen is still unknown. Qualities for individual bases were not recorded, and no much larger clone is one base off.

Counted from cysteine to phenylalanine, this CDR3 has 16 amino acids. This entry keeps only the CDR3 DNA: 48 bases, framed from base 1. V ends up 2 bases short and J 4 bases short, with an unmatched junction base count of 8. Sequences LNHDA (CDR1) and SQIVND (CDR2) are obtained from the germline V gene (reference sequence). Libraries were made using the immunoSEQ multiplex PCR assay. Roughly 10^5 TCR templates per sample were assayed on the deep sequencing platform. Genomic DNA extracted from sorted T cells was the material used for TCRbeta CDR3 sequencing. Per the authors' processing: The R programming language was used for the clonal analysis of the TCRbeta CDR3 data. Unstimulated samples were compared with post-reaction CFSE-low samples to define alloreactive CD4+ and CD8+ clones. Regulatory or non-regulatory origin was assigned to alloreactive CD4+ clones by matching of sequences to sorted unstimulated Treg and non-Treg repertoires. Entries here come from immuneACCESS through TCRdb and include only in-frame sequences with V and J called. Some clones fail to appear in such tables; in the studies checked, an unresolved V gene covers under half of the shortfall, and the cause of the remainder is unknown. V and J calls and clone size are as listed in that table; D and trimming were resolved from the DNA. This sample lists about 91,000 clones; 93% were detected once. The leading ten clones occupy approximately 5.9% of the sample.

The chain is assembled from TRBV19 and TRBJ2-1; the junction holds 7 bases that match TRBD2. This receptor was obtained from a human donor in good health. Sample: CD8+ T cells sorted from blood. The DNA sequence reads TGTGCCAGTAGTATATACGCGGGGAGGGCTTACAATGAGCAGTTCTTC. Its amino acids are CASSIYAGRAYNEQFF.